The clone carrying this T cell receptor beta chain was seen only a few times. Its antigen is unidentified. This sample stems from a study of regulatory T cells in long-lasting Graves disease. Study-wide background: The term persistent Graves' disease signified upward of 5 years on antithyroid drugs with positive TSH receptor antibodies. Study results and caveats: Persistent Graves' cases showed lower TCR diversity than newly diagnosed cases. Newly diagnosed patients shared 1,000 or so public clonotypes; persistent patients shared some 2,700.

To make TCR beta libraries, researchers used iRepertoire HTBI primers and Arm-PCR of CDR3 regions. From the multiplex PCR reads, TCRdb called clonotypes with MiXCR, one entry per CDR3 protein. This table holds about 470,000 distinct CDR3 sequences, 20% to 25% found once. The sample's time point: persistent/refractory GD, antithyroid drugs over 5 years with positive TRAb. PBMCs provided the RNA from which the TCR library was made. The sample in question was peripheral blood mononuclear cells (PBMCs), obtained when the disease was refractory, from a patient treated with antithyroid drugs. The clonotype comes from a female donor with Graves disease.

This CDR3 reads CAWIGEREEQPQHF. The CDR3 region has the DNA TGTGCCTGGATTGGGGAAAGGGAAGAGCAGCCCCAGCATTTT. The chain combines TRBV30 with TRBJ1-5; D remains ambiguous. V lost 4 bases to trimming and J lost 7 bases, with 17 bases between them. Germline V gives CDR1 GTSNPN, CDR2 SVGIG (reference sequence). The length of the CDR3 is 14 residues.